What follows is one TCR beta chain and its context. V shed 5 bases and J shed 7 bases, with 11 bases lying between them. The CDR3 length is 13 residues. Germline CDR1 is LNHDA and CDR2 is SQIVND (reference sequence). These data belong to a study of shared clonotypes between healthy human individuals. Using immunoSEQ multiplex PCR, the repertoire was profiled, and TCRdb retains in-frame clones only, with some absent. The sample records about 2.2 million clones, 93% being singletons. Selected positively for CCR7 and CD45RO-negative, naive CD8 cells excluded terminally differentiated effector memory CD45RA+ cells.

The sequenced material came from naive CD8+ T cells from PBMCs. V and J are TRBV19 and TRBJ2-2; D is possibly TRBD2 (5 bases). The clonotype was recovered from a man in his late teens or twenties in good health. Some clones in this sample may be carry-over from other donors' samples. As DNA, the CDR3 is TGTGCCAGTAGTCCGGGATGGGTCGGGGAGCTGTTTTTT. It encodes CASSPGWVGELFF.